This T cell receptor (beta chain) is drawn from a study of blood T cell repertoires in COVID-19. Study information: The origin of the acute and convalescent COVID-19 samples was the United States, Italy and Spain.

This CDR3 region has 15 residues. V was shortened by 2 bases and J by 0 bases, with 10 bases between the two germline ends. Germline V lookup: CDR1 SEHNR, CDR2 FQNEAQ (reference sequence). Participant ages covered roughly 18 to 89 years across 25 or so US areas. Exposed volunteers were people who met a COVID-19 case within 2 weeks before study entry. Assay: immunoSEQ multiplex PCR; the TCRdb copy retains only in-frame clones and omits some. Among a few hundred thousand clones listed, 80% to 90% were seen once. This clonotype was obtained from a woman aged 45 to 65 who had been exposed to COVID-19. The rearrangement joins TRBV7-9 to TRBJ1-2; tentative D call: TRBD1 (6 bases). The material sequenced was PBMCs or T cells enriched from blood (not recorded which). CDR3 sequence: CASSLSGGPNYGYTF. The DNA for the CDR3 is TGTGCCAGCAGCTTATCGGGGGGCCCTAACTATGGCTACACCTTC. Looking up the rest from reference TRBV7-9 and TRBJ1-2 gives the full variable domain: DTGVSQNPRHKITKRGQNVTFRCDPISEHNRLYWYRQTLGQGPEFLTYFQNEAQLEKSRLLSDRFSAERPKGSFSTLEIQRTEQGDSAMYLCASSLSGGPNYGYTFGSGTRLTVV.